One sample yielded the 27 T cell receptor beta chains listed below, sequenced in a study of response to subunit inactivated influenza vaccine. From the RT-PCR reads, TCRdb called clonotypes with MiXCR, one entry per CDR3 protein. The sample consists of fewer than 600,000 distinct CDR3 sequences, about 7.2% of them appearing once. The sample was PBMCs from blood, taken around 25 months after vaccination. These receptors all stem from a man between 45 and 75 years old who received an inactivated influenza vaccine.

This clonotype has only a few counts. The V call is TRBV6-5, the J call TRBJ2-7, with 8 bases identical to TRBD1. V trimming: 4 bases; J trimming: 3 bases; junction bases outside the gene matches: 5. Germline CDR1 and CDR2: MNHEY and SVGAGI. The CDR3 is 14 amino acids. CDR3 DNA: TGTGCCAGCAGTTTTGACAGGGGAAACTACGAGCAGTACTTC. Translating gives CASSFDRGNYEQYF.

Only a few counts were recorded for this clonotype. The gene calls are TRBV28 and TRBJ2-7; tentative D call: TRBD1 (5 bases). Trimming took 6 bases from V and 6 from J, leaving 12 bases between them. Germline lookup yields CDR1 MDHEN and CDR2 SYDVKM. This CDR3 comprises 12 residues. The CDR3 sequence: CASRTVKREQYF. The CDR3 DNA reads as TGTGCCAGCAGGACAGTTAAACGCGAGCAGTACTTC. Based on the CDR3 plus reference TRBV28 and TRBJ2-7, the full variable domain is DVKVTQSSRYLVKRTGEKVFLECVQDMDHENMFWYRQDPGLGLRLIYFSYDVKMKEKGDIPEGYSVSREKKERFSLILESASTNQTSMYLCASRTVKREQYFGPGTRLTVT.

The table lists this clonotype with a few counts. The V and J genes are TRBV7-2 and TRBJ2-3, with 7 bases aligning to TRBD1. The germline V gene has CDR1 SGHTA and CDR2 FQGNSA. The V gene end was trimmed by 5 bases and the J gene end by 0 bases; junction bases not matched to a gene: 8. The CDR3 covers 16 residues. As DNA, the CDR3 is TGTGCCAGCAGCCCCCGACAGGGCACTAGCACAGATACGCAGTATTTT. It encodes CASSPRQGTSTDTQYF. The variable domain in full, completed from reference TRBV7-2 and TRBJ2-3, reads GAGVSQSPSNKVTEKGKDVELRCDPISGHTALYWYRQSLGQGLEFLIYFQGNSAPDKSGLPSDRFSAERTGGSVSTLTIQRTQQEDSAVYLCASSPRQGTSTDTQYFGPGTRLTVL.

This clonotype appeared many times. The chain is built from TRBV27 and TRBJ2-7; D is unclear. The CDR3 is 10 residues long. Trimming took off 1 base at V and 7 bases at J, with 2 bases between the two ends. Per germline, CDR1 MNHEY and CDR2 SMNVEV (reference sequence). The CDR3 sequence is CASSLWEQYF. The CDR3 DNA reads TGTGCCAGCAGTTTATGGGAGCAGTACTTC.

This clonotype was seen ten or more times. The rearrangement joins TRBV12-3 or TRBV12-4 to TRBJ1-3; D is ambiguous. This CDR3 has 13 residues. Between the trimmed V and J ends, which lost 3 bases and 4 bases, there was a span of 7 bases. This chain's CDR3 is CASSFGQGNTIYF. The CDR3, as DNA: TGTGCCAGCAGTTTTGGGCAGGGAAACACCATATATTTT.

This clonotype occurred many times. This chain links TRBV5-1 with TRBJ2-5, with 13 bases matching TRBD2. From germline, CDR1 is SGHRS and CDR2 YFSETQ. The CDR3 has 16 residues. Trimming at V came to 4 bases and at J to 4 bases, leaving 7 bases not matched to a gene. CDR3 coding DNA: TGCGCCAGCAGCCGAACTCGGACTAGCGGGGGAGAGACCCAGTACTTC. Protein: CASSRTRTSGGETQYF.

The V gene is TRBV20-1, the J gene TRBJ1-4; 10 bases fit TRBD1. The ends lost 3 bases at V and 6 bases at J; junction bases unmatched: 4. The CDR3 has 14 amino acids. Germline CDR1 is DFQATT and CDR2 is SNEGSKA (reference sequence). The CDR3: CSARRGTGDEKLFF. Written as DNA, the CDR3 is TGCAGTGCTAGGAGGGGGACAGGGGATGAAAAACTGTTTTTT.

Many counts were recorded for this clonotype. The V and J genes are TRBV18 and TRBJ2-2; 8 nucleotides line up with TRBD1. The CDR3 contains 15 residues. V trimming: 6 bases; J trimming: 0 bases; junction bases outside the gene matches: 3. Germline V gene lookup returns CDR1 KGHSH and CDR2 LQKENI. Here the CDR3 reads CASSRGQANTGELFF. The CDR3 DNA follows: TGTGCCAGCTCGCGGGGACAGGCGAACACCGGGGAGCTGTTTTTT.

The CDR3 protein is CAWSVIGELFF. The CDR3 DNA reads as TGTGCCTGGAGTGTTATCGGGGAGCTGTTTTTT. The V call is TRBV30, the J call TRBJ2-2; D remains unclear. CDR1 and CDR2 (germline): GTSNPN, SVGIG (reference sequence). Deletions cut 0 bases from V and 7 bases from J, with 3 bases between. The length of the CDR3 is 11 residues. The variable domain in full, completed from reference TRBV30 and TRBJ2-2, reads SQTIHQWPATLVQPVGSPLSLECTVEGTSNPNLYWYRQAAGRGLQLLFYSVGIGQISSEVPQNLSASRPQDRQFILSSKKLLLSDSGFYLCAWSVIGELFFGEGSRLTVL.

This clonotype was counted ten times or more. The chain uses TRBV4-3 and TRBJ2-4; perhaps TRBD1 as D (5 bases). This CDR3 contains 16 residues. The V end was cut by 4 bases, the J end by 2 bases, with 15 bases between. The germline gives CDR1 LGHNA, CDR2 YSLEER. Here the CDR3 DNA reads TGCGCCAGCAGCCTTCACACGACAGAGCCCAAAAACATTCAGTACTTC. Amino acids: CASSLHTTEPKNIQYF.

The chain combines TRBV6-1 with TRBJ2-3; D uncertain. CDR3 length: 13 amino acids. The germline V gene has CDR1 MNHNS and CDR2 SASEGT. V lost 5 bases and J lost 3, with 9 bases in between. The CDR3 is CASSTYPTDTQYF. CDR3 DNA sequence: TGTGCCAGCAGTACCTACCCTACAGATACGCAGTATTTT.

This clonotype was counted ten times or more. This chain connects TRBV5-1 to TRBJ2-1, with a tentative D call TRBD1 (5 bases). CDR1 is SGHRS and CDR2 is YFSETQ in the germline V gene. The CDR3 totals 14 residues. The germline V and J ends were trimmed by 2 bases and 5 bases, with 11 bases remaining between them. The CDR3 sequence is CASSFNGAHNEQFF. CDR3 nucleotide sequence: TGCGCCAGCAGCTTTAATGGGGCCCACAATGAGCAGTTCTTC.

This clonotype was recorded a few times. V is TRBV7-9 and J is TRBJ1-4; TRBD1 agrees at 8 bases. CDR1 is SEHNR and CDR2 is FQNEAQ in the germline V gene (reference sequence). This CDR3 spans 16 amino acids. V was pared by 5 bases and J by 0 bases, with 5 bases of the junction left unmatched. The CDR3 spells CASSTTGVTTNEKLFF. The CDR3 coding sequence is TGTGCCAGCAGCACGACAGGGGTCACAACTAATGAAAAACTGTTTTTT. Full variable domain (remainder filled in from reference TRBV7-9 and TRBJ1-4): DTGVSQNPRHKITKRGQNVTFRCDPISEHNRLYWYRQTLGQGPEFLTYFQNEAQLEKSRLLSDRFSAERPKGSFSTLEIQRTEQGDSAMYLCASSTTGVTTNEKLFFGSGTQLSVL.

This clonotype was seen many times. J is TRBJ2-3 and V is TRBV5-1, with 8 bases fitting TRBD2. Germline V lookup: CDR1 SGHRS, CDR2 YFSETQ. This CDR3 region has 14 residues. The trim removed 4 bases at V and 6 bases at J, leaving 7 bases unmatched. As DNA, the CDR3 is TGCGCCAGCAGCGAGGCGGGGGGTGTCGATACGCAGTATTTT. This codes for CASSEAGGVDTQYF.

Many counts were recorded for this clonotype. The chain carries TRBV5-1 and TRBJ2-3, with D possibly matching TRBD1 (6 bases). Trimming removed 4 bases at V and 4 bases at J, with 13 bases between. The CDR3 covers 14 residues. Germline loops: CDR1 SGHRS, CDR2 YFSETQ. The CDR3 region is CASSLQGRSDTQYF. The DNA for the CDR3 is TGCGCCAGCAGCCTACAGGGTAGATCAGATACGCAGTATTTT. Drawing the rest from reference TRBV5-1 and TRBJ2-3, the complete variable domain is KAGVTQTPRYLIKTRGQQVTLSCSPISGHRSVSWYQQTPGQGLQFLFEYFSETQRNKGNFPGRFSGRQFSNSRSEMNVSTLELGDSALYLCASSLQGRSDTQYFGPGTRLTVL.

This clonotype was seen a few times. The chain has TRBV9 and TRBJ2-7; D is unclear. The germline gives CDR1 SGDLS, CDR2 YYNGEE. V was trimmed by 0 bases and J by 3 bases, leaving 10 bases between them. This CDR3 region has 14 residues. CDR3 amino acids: CASSVDGRSYEQYF. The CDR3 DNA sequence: TGTGCCAGCAGCGTAGACGGGCGGAGCTACGAGCAGTACTTC.

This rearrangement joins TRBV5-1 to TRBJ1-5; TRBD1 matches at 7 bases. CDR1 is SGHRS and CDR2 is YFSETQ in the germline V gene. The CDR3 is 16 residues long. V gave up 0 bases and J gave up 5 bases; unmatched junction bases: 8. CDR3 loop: CASSLVGGGGDQPQHF. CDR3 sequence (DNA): TGCGCCAGCAGCTTGGTGGGAGGAGGGGGCGATCAGCCCCAGCATTTT.

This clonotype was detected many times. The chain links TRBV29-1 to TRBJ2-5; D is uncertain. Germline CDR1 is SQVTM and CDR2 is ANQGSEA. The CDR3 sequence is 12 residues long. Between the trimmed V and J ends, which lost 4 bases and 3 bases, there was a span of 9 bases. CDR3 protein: CSVVRLEETQYF. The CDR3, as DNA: TGCAGCGTTGTTCGCCTTGAAGAGACCCAGTACTTC.

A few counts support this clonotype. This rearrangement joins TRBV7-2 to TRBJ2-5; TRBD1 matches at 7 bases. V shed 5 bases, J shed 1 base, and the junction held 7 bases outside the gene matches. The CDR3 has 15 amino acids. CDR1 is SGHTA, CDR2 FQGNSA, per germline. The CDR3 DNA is TGTGCCAGCAGCAGACAGGGTCCCCTCCAAGAGACCCAGTACTTC. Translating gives CASSRQGPLQETQYF.

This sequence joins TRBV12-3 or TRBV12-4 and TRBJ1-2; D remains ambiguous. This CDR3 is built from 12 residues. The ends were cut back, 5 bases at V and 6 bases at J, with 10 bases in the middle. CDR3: CASSLSRDGYTF. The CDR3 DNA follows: TGTGCCAGCAGTCTCTCTCGAGATGGCTACACCTTC.

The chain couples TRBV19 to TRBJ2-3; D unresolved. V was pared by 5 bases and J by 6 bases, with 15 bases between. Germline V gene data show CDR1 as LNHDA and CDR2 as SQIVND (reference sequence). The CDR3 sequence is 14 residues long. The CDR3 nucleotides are TGTGCCAGTAGTTCCCCGAGGTCCTCCGATACGCAGTATTTT. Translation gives CASSSPRSSDTQYF.

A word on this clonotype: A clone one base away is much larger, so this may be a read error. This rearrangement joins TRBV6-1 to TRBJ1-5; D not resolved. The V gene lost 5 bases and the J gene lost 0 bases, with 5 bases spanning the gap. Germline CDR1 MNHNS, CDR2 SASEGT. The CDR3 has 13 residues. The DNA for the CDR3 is TGTGCCAGCAGTCAGTATAGCAATCAGCCCCAGCATTTT. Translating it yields CASSQYSNQPQHF.

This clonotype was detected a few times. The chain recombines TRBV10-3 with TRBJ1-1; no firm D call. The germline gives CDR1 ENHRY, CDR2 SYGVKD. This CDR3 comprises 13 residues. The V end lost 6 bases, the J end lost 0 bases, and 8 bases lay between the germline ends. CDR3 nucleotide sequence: TGTGCCATCAGCGATTACATGAACACTGAAGCTTTCTTT. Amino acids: CAISDYMNTEAFF.

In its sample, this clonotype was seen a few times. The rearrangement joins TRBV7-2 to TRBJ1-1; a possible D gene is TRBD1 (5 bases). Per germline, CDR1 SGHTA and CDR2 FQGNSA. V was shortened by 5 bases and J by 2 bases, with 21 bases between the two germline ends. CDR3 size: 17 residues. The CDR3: CASSPPPGHLKNTEAFF. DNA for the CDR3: TGTGCCAGCAGCCCTCCCCCGGGGCACCTAAAAAACACTGAAGCTTTCTTT.

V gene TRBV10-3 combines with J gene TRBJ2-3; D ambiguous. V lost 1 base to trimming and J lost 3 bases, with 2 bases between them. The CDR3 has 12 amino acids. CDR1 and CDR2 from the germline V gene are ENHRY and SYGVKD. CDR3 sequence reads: CAISEWTDTQYF. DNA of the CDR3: TGTGCCATCAGTGAGTGGACAGATACGCAGTATTTT.

DNA for the CDR3: TGTGCCAGCAGCTTGGCCCCGGGACAGGGCTTCTACGAGCAGTACTTC. It codes for CASSLAPGQGFYEQYF. This chain uses TRBV5-5 with TRBJ2-7; 9 bases line up with TRBD1. The J segment lost 3 bases and the V segment lost 0 bases, leaving 7 bases of the junction unmatched. The germline CDR1 and CDR2 sequences are SGHKS and YYEKEE (reference sequence). The length of the CDR3 is 16 residues.

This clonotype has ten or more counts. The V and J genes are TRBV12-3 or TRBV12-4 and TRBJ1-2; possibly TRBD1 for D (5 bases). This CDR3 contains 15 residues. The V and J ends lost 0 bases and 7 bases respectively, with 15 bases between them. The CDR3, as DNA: TGTGCCAGCAGTTTAGCCGGGATGGGGGGATCTGGCTACACCTTC. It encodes CASSLAGMGGSGYTF.